These T cell receptor beta chains were read from a single sample in a study of T cells in narcolepsy. TCRdb's table, derived via immunoSEQ multiplex PCR, lists solely in-frame clones and lacks some. This repertoire shows 20,000 to 30,000 clones, 85% to 90% found once; its top ten account for 1.3%. Sequencing was carried out using CD45RA- memory CD4+ T cells from PBMCs. The receptors shown here come from a human donor with narcolepsy. Each CDR3 is given with its conserved first and last residue. The D gene is left open where the match is weak. For some rows the clone size is stated as once, few or many, or as a class when expanded; others skip it.

clone size,V gene,D gene,J gene,CDR3 DNA,CDR3 protein
NA,TRBV5-6,NA,TRBJ2-1,TGTGCCAGCAGCTTGGTAGGGAGCTCCTACAATGAGCAGTTCTTC,CASSLVGSSYNEQFF
NA,TRBV5-5,TRBD1,TRBJ2-7,TGTGCCAGCAACCTACAGGGGGTGTCCTACGAGCAGTACTTC,CASNLQGVSYEQYF
NA,TRBV19,TRBD2,TRBJ2-5,TGTGCCAGTAGTACCCTAGCGGGCCTCCAAGAGACCCAGTACTTC,CASSTLAGLQETQYF
few,TRBV10-3,TRBD1,TRBJ1-5,TGTGCCATCCAGGGACAGGGGGATCAGCCCCAGCATTTT,CAIQGQGDQPQHF
NA,TRBV7-7,TRBD1,TRBJ2-5,TGTGCCAGCAGCTCGTGGACAGGCACTAACCAAGAGACCCAGTACTTC,CASSSWTGTNQETQYF
NA,TRBV19,TRBD1,TRBJ2-7,TGTGCCAGTAGGACTCCGGGACAGGGTGGCGAGCAGTACTTC,CASRTPGQGGEQYF
NA,TRBV28,NA,TRBJ1-2,TGTGCCAGCAGTTTGGGCGGGGTGGAATACTATGGCTACACCTTC,CASSLGGVEYYGYTF
NA,TRBV7-6,TRBD1,TRBJ2-7,TGTGCCAGCAGCTTAGGTGGGACAGCCCCCGAGCAGTACTTC,CASSLGGTAPEQYF
NA,TRBV19,TRBD2,TRBJ2-7,TGTGCCAGTAGTAGGGGAGGGACCACCTACGAGCAGTACTTC,CASSRGGTTYEQYF
NA,TRBV2,TRBD2,TRBJ2-5,TGTGCCAGCAAGACGACGGGGGGTTCGGAGACCCAGTACTTC,CASKTTGGSETQYF
NA,TRBV5-1,NA,TRBJ1-1,TGCGCCAGCAGCTTGGTCGGGGGGCGGGTTGTGAACACTGAAGCTTTCTTT,CASSLVGGRVVNTEAFF
NA,TRBV13,NA,TRBJ2-5,TGTGCCAGCAGCCCCCTCCGGGTTGGGGAGACCCAGTACTTC,CASSPLRVGETQYF
NA,TRBV28,NA,TRBJ1-3,TGTGCCAGCAGTTTTTCCGGGACAATCTCTGGAAACACCATATATTTT,CASSFSGTISGNTIYF
NA,TRBV2,NA,TRBJ2-5,TGTGCCAGCAGTGAGCCGGGGAGGGAGACCCAGTACTTC,CASSEPGRETQYF
NA,TRBV10-3,NA,TRBJ2-3,TGTGCCATCGGCAGGTCTAGCGCCTACACAGATACGCAGTATTTT,CAIGRSSAYTDTQYF
NA,TRBV27,NA,TRBJ1-5,TGTGCCAGCAGTTTTAATGGACAGTCCAATCAGCCCCAGCATTTT,CASSFNGQSNQPQHF
NA,TRBV19,NA,TRBJ2-7,TGTGCCAGTAGTAGGACAGCCGCCTACGAGCAGTACTTC,CASSRTAAYEQYF
NA,TRBV6-6,NA,TRBJ1-5,TGTGCCAGCAGTCAGACATTTAGCAATCAGCCCCAGCATTTT,CASSQTFSNQPQHF
NA,TRBV25-1,NA,TRBJ1-1,TGTGCCACCCATGGCGGGGGCGATCTCTTCATGAACACTGAAGCTTTCTTT,CATHGGGDLFMNTEAFF
NA,TRBV27,NA,TRBJ1-6,TGTGCCAGCAGAACCCCGGACAGCCGCAATTCACCCCTCCACTTT,CASRTPDSRNSPLHF
few,TRBV6-1,TRBD1,TRBJ1-3,TGTGCCAGCAGTGATTACAGGGGGCAGAACACCATATATTTT,CASSDYRGQNTIYF
NA,TRBV7-9,NA,TRBJ1-5,TGTGCCAGCAGCTTAGGCAGCGTCAATCAGCCCCAGCATTTT,CASSLGSVNQPQHF
few,TRBV7-9,TRBD2,TRBJ2-1,TGTGCCAGCAGCCGCGGACTAGCGGAGATCCACTACAATGAGCAGTTCTTC,CASSRGLAEIHYNEQFF
NA,TRBV29-1,TRBD1,TRBJ2-7,TGCAGCGCTCAGGGACAGGCCTACGAGCAGTACTTC,CSAQGQAYEQYF
NA,TRBV28,NA,TRBJ2-6,TGTGCCAGCAGTCCTTGGACAGTTCTCTCTGGGGCCAACGTCCTGACTTTC,CASSPWTVLSGANVLTF
few,TRBV5-1,TRBD2,TRBJ2-5,TGCGCCAGCAGCTTGGCACCGCGGTCGGGAGGGACCCAGTACTTC,CASSLAPRSGGTQYF
NA,TRBV7-9,TRBD1,TRBJ1-5,TGTGCCAGCAGCTCGGGACAGGGTGACTATAGCAATCAGCCCCAGCATTTT,CASSSGQGDYSNQPQHF
NA,TRBV7-2,NA,TRBJ2-3,TGTGCCAGCAGCTTAGACTACACAGATACGCAGTATTTT,CASSLDYTDTQYF
NA,TRBV6-4,NA,TRBJ1-2,TGTGCCAGCAGGCCCTCCCTGACTACAATGAACTATGGCTACACCTTC,CASRPSLTTMNYGYTF
NA,TRBV27,TRBD1,TRBJ1-5,TGTGCCAGCAGTGTCGGGACAGGGTTCAATCAGCCCCAGCATTTT,CASSVGTGFNQPQHF
NA,TRBV29-1,TRBD1,TRBJ1-5,TGCAGCGTTGTTGGGACAGGGCTTAATCAGCCCCAGCATTTT,CSVVGTGLNQPQHF
once,TRBV7-2,NA,TRBJ1-3,TGTGCCAGCAGCTTAGCTAGCTCTGGAAACACCATATATTTT,CASSLASSGNTIYF
NA,TRBV2,NA,TRBJ1-2,TGTGCCAGCGGCGCAACAGAACGAAGGGGCTACACCTTC,CASGATERRGYTF
NA,TRBV5-1,NA,TRBJ2-1,TGCGCCAGCAGTACTGGGACTGGGCCCAAAGAGCAGTTCTTC,CASSTGTGPKEQFF
NA,TRBV11-2,NA,TRBJ1-6,TGTGCCAGCAGCTTAGATGGAAACAGCTATTCACCCCTCCACTTT,CASSLDGNSYSPLHF
few,TRBV5-1,NA,TRBJ2-3,TGCGCCAGCCAGGACAGACCCTTCACAGATACGCAGTATTTT,CASQDRPFTDTQYF
few,TRBV9,NA,TRBJ2-7,TGTGCCAGCAGCCCGGTTGGGGGGACCTACGAGCAGTACTTC,CASSPVGGTYEQYF
once,TRBV28,TRBD2,TRBJ2-7,TGTGCCAGCAGTTTAGTGGGGGCTAGCGGGAGGAACGAGCAGTACTTC,CASSLVGASGRNEQYF
NA,TRBV27,TRBD1,TRBJ1-1,TGTGCCAGCAGTGCTCACACAGGGGGGAACACTGAAGCTTTCTTT,CASSAHTGGNTEAFF
NA,TRBV5-1,TRBD2,TRBJ2-1,TGCGCCAGCAGCTTGGCCATGGTGTTTTCTGTCGGACTAGCGCGGGACAATGAGCAGTTCTTC,CASSLAMVFSVGLARDNEQFF
NA,TRBV28,NA,TRBJ1-3,TGTGCCAGCAGGCCCGGACTCTTAGGAAACACCATATATTTT,CASRPGLLGNTIYF
NA,TRBV9,NA,TRBJ2-3,TGTGCCAGCAGCGTAGATGGCACGGATACGCAGTATTTT,CASSVDGTDTQYF
NA,TRBV11-2,TRBD1,TRBJ1-1,TGTGCCAGCAGATCCGACAGGGAACTTAGGAACACTGAAGCTTTCTTT,CASRSDRELRNTEAFF
NA,TRBV19,TRBD2,TRBJ2-7,TGTGCCAGTAAAACTACTAGCGATTCCTACGAGCAGTACTTC,CASKTTSDSYEQYF
NA,TRBV9,TRBD2,TRBJ2-7,TGTGCCAGCAGCAGGGGACTAGCGGGATACGAGCAGTACTTC,CASSRGLAGYEQYF